This T cell receptor (beta chain) was recovered during a study of blood T cell repertoires in COVID-19. Trimming removed 4 bases from V and 6 bases from J; junction bases left unmatched: 12. The length of the CDR3 is 17 residues. Germline CDR1 SGHTS, CDR2 YDEGEE. The repertoire was sequenced with immunoSEQ multiplex PCR; TCRdb's copy has only in-frame clones and lacks some. The sample lists about 400,000 clones; approximately 89% were seen once. This clonotype was sampled from a woman under 40 who had recovered from COVID-19. V usage is TRBV5-8 and J usage is TRBJ2-1; 11 bases align to TRBD2. The sequenced sample consisted of PBMCs or T cells enriched from blood (not recorded which). The CDR3 region has the DNA TGTGCCAGCAGCCTGTCGTTACTAGCGGGAGATGCCAATGAGCAGTTCTTC. It encodes CASSLSLLAGDANEQFF.